A single sample gave rise to the 30 T cell receptor beta chains below, sequenced in a study of T cells in Graves' hyperthyroidism and ophthalmopathy. Amplification of TCR beta CDR3 regions used RNA as the template. First-round RT-PCR of the TCR CDR3 relied on the HTBI primer set. MiXCR was run by TCRdb on the multiplex PCR reads, yielding one entry per CDR3 protein. The sample includes about 640,000 distinct CDR3 sequences, 14% of them seen just once. The sample was blood. The receptors derive from a woman aged 45 to 65 with Graves' ophthalmopathy.

In its sample, this clonotype was seen a few times. The rearrangement joins TRBV13 to TRBJ2-1; 10 bases line up with TRBD2. The V gene's germline CDR1 is PRHDT and CDR2 FYEKMQ (reference sequence). The CDR3 runs 15 residues. V was pared by 4 bases and J by 9 bases, with 9 bases of the junction left unmatched. CDR3 in DNA: TGTGCCAGCAGCTATCTAGCGGGAGTCCAGAGTGAGCAGTTCTTC. Amino acids: CASSYLAGVQSEQFF.

The chain uses TRBV9 and TRBJ2-1; D is unresolved. Trimming took 5 bases from V and 8 from J, leaving 11 bases between them. The CDR3 runs 12 residues. CDR1 is SGDLS, CDR2 YYNGEE, per germline. This CDR3 is CASSPTLHEQFF. The CDR3 DNA reads TGTGCCAGCAGTCCAACGTTGCATGAGCAGTTCTTC.

This clonotype came up once. The junction differs from germline at one of its ends, possibly a read error. The chain links TRBV15 to TRBJ2-2; TRBD2 matches 7 bases. In germline, CDR1 is LNHNV, CDR2 YYDKDF (reference sequence). The CDR3 is made up of 15 amino acids. CDR3 amino acids: CATGREAGAGGELFF. The CDR3 DNA is TGTGCCACCGGCAGAGAGGCGGGAGCCGGCGGGGAGCTGTTTTTT.

The V gene is TRBV6-1, the J gene TRBJ2-3; 12 nucleotides align to TRBD2. V shed 5 bases and J 6 bases; nucleotides not matched to a gene: 12. Looked up from germline, CDR1 is MNHNS and CDR2 is SASEGT. This CDR3 is built from 17 residues. The CDR3 region has the DNA TGTGCCAGCAGTTCACCCAGACTAGCGGGAGTTCCGGATACGCAGTATTTT. This codes for CASSSPRLAGVPDTQYF.

This clonotype was recorded at least ten times. J is TRBJ2-1 and V is TRBV5-1; 14 nucleotides line up with TRBD2. V was clipped by 7 bases and J by 8 bases; unmatched bases: 8. The CDR3 has 15 residues. Germline V gene sequence: CDR1 SGHRS, CDR2 YFSETQ. CDR3 bases: TGCGCCAGCTTCGGACTAGCGGGAGGCAACTATGAGCAGTTCTTC. Amino acid sequence: CASFGLAGGNYEQFF.

This clonotype has ten or more counts. The chain recombines TRBV7-6 with TRBJ2-2; 10 nucleotides agree with TRBD1. The CDR3 extends over 16 amino acids. CDR1 is SGHVS and CDR2 is FNYEAQ in the germline V gene. After removal of 5 bases from V and 0 bases from J, the junction contained 3 bases not matched to a gene. CDR3 region: CASSRQGAANTGELFF. DNA of the CDR3: TGTGCCAGCAGCCGACAGGGGGCTGCGAACACCGGGGAGCTGTTTTTT.

The sample holds a few counts of this clonotype. This chain connects TRBV19 to TRBJ1-5; possibly TRBD1 for D (6 bases). CDR1 and CDR2 from the germline V gene are LNHDA and SQIVND (reference sequence). Trimming shortened V by 3 bases and J by 3 bases, and 12 bases separated the two germline ends. This CDR3 is 15 amino acids long. In DNA form, the CDR3 reads TGTGCCAGTAGTATGGGGACAACCAACAATCAGCCCCAGCATTTT. The encoded protein is CASSMGTTNNQPQHF.

This clonotype has more than one count but fewer than ten. The J gene is TRBJ2-2, the V gene TRBV24-1, with unresolved D. The germline V and J ends were trimmed by 1 base and 2 bases, with 7 bases remaining between them. From germline, CDR1 is KGHDR and CDR2 SFDVKD. The length of the CDR3 is 15 residues. The CDR3 DNA reads TGTGCCACCAGTGATTTAACGGCAAACACCGGGGAGCTGTTTTTT. This codes for CATSDLTANTGELFF.

This clonotype was detected only a few times. V usage is TRBV19 and J usage is TRBJ1-1; TRBD1 matches at 8 bases. The CDR3 has 14 residues. Germline CDR1 LNHDA, CDR2 SQIVND (reference sequence). V was pared by 3 bases and J by 1 base, with 1 base of the junction left unmatched. CDR3 protein: CASSIGQGNTEAFF. The DNA of the CDR3 is TGTGCCAGTAGTATCGGACAGGGGAACACTGAAGCTTTCTTT.

The table lists this clonotype with many counts. The chain joins TRBV27 to TRBJ2-7; 15 nucleotides agree with TRBD2. Trimming removed 6 bases from V and 7 bases from J; junction bases left unmatched: 4. Germline lookup yields CDR1 MNHEY and CDR2 SMNVEV (reference sequence). This CDR3 contains 14 residues. In nucleotides, the CDR3 is TGTGCCAGCAGCGGACTAGCGGGAGGGCAGGAGCAGTACTTC. As protein: CASSGLAGGQEQYF.

Only a few counts were recorded for this clonotype. The V gene is TRBV5-6, the J gene TRBJ2-1; D is unclear. The CDR3 sequence is 13 residues long. Germline-derived CDR1 and CDR2 are SGHDT and YYEEEE. V was cut by 4 bases and J by 6 bases, with 11 bases left in between. The CDR3 reads CASSRGRTNEQFF. The CDR3 coding sequence is TGTGCCAGCAGCCGTGGTCGTACCAATGAGCAGTTCTTC.

The rearrangement joins TRBV2 to TRBJ2-7, with 7 bases matching TRBD1. The CDR3 is 14 amino acids. Looked up from germline, CDR1 is SNHLY and CDR2 is FYNNEI. J lost 2 bases, V lost 6 bases, and 7 bases had no gene match. The CDR3 sequence is CASSRRQGPYEQYF. CDR3 DNA sequence: TGTGCCAGCAGCAGGCGACAGGGACCCTACGAGCAGTACTTC.

This clonotype occurred a few times. The chain is built from TRBV7-3 and TRBJ2-2; 8 nucleotides align to TRBD2. V shed 6 bases, J shed 6 bases, and the junction held 6 bases outside the gene matches. Germline V gives CDR1 SGHTA, CDR2 FQGTGA. The CDR3 runs to 14 residues. This chain's CDR3 is CASSNSGGSGELFF. In nucleotides, the CDR3 is TGTGCCAGCAGTAATTCGGGAGGGTCCGGGGAGCTGTTTTTT.

This clonotype was counted between two and nine times. The chain couples TRBV28 to TRBJ2-2, with TRBD2 matching over 8 bases. The V segment lost 5 bases and the J segment 4 bases; nucleotides outside the gene matches: 12. The CDR3 sequence is 17 residues long. Germline CDR1 is MDHEN and CDR2 is SYDVKM. The CDR3 nucleotides are TGTGCCAGCAGTCCGGGACTAGTGGGAGCGGGCACCGGGGAGCTGTTTTTT. It specifies CASSPGLVGAGTGELFF. The full variable domain, rest sourced from reference TRBV28 and TRBJ2-2, is DVKVTQSSRYLVKRTGEKVFLECVQDMDHENMFWYRQDPGLGLRLIYFSYDVKMKEKGDIPEGYSVSREKKERFSLILESASTNQTSMYLCASSPGLVGAGTGELFFGEGSRLTVL.

The table lists this clonotype with a few counts. The V call is TRBV18, the J call TRBJ1-3, with D uncertain. Germline CDR1 KGHSH, CDR2 LQKENI. The CDR3 covers 15 residues. Trimming shortened V by 2 bases and J by 3 bases, and 11 bases separated the two germline ends. In nucleotides, the CDR3 is TGTGCCAGCTCACCAAGCTGGCAGAATGGAAACACCATATATTTT. The encoded protein is CASSPSWQNGNTIYF.

This clonotype was found a few times. V is TRBV7-6 and J is TRBJ1-5; 7 nucleotides align to TRBD1. The J segment lost 6 bases and the V segment lost 1 base, leaving 9 bases of the junction unmatched. Germline CDR1 reads SGHVS; CDR2 reads FNYEAQ. The CDR3 has 16 amino acids. CDR3 nucleotide sequence: TGTGCCAGCAGCTTAGGTCACAGGGGAGGAATTCAGCCCCAGCATTTT. As protein: CASSLGHRGGIQPQHF.

The J gene is TRBJ2-1, the V gene TRBV19; D gene ambiguous. Germline CDR1 LNHDA, CDR2 SQIVND (reference sequence). The V gene lost 7 bases and the J gene lost 2 bases, with 21 bases spanning the gap. The CDR3 has 17 residues. CDR3 coding DNA: TGTGCCAGTACGCCGACTTGGACCGACCTCACCTACAATGAGCAGTTCTTC. This sequence encodes CASTPTWTDLTYNEQFF.

This clonotype was picked up many times. This sequence joins TRBV2 and TRBJ2-3; D remains unclear. Per the germline V gene, CDR1 is SNHLY and CDR2 is FYNNEI. The germline V and J ends were trimmed by 4 bases and 5 bases, with 16 bases remaining between them. The CDR3 is 15 amino acids. The CDR3 region is CASSGHGGVGDTQYF. In nucleotides, the CDR3 is TGTGCCAGCAGTGGGCATGGTGGGGTTGGAGATACGCAGTATTTT.

In its sample, this clonotype was seen many times. The chain has TRBV10-3 and TRBJ2-7; D may be TRBD1 (5 bases). V dropped 8 bases and J dropped 5 bases, with 16 bases sitting between them. The length of the CDR3 is 13 residues. Germline V gene data show CDR1 as ENHRY and CDR2 as SYGVKD. The CDR3 DNA reads as TGTGCCATCGGTACTGCGGCAGGGAACGAGCAGTACTTC. This gives the protein CAIGTAAGNEQYF.

This clonotype has at least ten counts. The CDR3 sequence is CASSTKRETQYF. The CDR3 coding sequence is TGCGCCAGCAGCACGAAACGGGAGACCCAGTACTTC. This chain connects TRBV5-1 to TRBJ2-5; D gene uncertain. The CDR3 runs to 12 residues. Germline V gene sequence: CDR1 SGHRS, CDR2 YFSETQ. With 4 bases removed from V and 5 bases from J, the gap between germline ends came to 9 bases.

This clonotype was counted ten times or more. At one end, the junction sequence differs from germline, possibly due to a read error. The chain is built from TRBV5-1 and TRBJ1-5, with unresolved D. CDR3 length equals 13 residues. The V gene's germline CDR1 is SGHRS and CDR2 YFSETQ. CDR3 loop: CASSLGRNQPQHF. The CDR3 DNA reads TGTGCCAGCAGCCTTGGACGGAATCAGCCCCAGCATTTT.

This clonotype was detected many times. The chain has TRBV6-1 and TRBJ2-7; TRBD2 aligns across 13 bases. The germline CDR1 and CDR2 sequences are MNHNS and SASEGT. CDR3 length: 14 residues. Trimming removed 6 bases from V and 2 bases from J; junction bases left unmatched: 1. The CDR3 region is CASRGTSGTYEQYF. CDR3 nucleotide sequence: TGTGCCAGCAGAGGGACTAGCGGGACCTACGAGCAGTACTTC.

V gene TRBV5-8 combines with J gene TRBJ2-3, with 12 bases fitting TRBD2. The V gene end was trimmed by 2 bases and the J gene end by 5 bases; junction bases not matched to a gene: 3. There are 15 residues in the CDR3. Germline V gene data show CDR1 as SGHTS and CDR2 as YDEGEE. The CDR3 coding sequence is TGTGCCAGCAGCTTTCTAGCGGGAGGGATAGATACGCAGTATTTT. It encodes CASSFLAGGIDTQYF.

A few counts support this clonotype. The CDR3 loop is CASSHGLAGQSWGYEQYF. In DNA, the CDR3 is TGTGCCAGCAGCCACGGACTAGCGGGTCAAAGTTGGGGATACGAGCAGTACTTC. The chain joins TRBV7-2 to TRBJ2-7; TRBD2 matches 11 bases. The CDR3 length is 18 residues. V lost 5 bases to trimming and J lost 4 bases; unmatched junction nucleotides: 16. The V gene's germline CDR1 is SGHTA and CDR2 FQGNSA.

This clonotype was detected only a few times. V and J are TRBV7-9 and TRBJ1-4; no firm D call. The ends were cut back, 5 bases at V and 8 bases at J, with 3 bases in the middle. From germline, CDR1 is SEHNR and CDR2 FQNEAQ (reference sequence). The CDR3 is made up of 10 amino acids. This CDR3 is CASSAEKLFF. DNA for the CDR3: TGTGCCAGCAGCGCGGAAAAACTGTTTTTT.

The chain couples TRBV12-3 or TRBV12-4 to TRBJ2-7, with 7 bases that match TRBD1. The junction had 3 bases not matched to a gene; V was cut back by 4 bases and J by 0 bases. The CDR3 runs to 14 residues. As DNA, the CDR3 is TGTGCCAGCAGTTCTGGGGACAGCTCCTACGAGCAGTACTTC. The encoded protein is CASSSGDSSYEQYF.

This clonotype was counted many times. The V gene is TRBV7-2, the J gene TRBJ2-7, with D maybe TRBD1 (6 bases). With 1 base removed from V and 6 bases from J, the gap between germline ends came to 16 bases. The length of the CDR3 is 15 residues. The germline CDR1 and CDR2 sequences are SGHTA and FQGNSA. In nucleotides, the CDR3 is TGTGCCAGCAGCTTAGGGGGGACAATTTGGGGCGAGCAGTACTTC. Translated, it gives CASSLGGTIWGEQYF.

This clonotype was observed at least ten times. The V and J genes are TRBV2 and TRBJ1-1; a possible D gene is TRBD1 (6 bases). The ends were cut back, 8 bases at V and 2 bases at J, with 12 bases in the middle. From germline, CDR1 is SNHLY and CDR2 FYNNEI. This CDR3 region has 13 residues. The CDR3 nucleotides are TGTGCCAGCCAGACAGGACATAACACTGAAGCTTTCTTT. Protein product: CASQTGHNTEAFF.

A word on this clonotype: Since a much larger clone is just one base distant, this may be a read error. V usage is TRBV28 and J usage is TRBJ2-7; D not certain. The CDR3 has 13 residues. Germline CDR1 is MDHEN and CDR2 is SYDVKM. V lost 0 bases and J 0 bases, leaving 3 bases between the germline ends. The CDR3 nucleotides are TGTGCCAGCAGTTTATGGGTCTCCTACGAGCAGTACTTC. Its translation: CASSLWVSYEQYF.

This clonotype was seen repeatedly, ten times or more. This chain connects TRBV20-1 to TRBJ2-1; D possibly matches TRBD1 or TRBD2 (5 bases each). V gave up 3 bases and J gave up 4 bases, with 10 bases separating them. Germline assignment: CDR1 DFQATT and CDR2 SNEGSKA (reference sequence). This CDR3 has 13 residues. CDR3 DNA: TGCAGTGCTAGGGGGCGGGTTTACAATGAGCAGTTCTTC. This translates into CSARGRVYNEQFF.